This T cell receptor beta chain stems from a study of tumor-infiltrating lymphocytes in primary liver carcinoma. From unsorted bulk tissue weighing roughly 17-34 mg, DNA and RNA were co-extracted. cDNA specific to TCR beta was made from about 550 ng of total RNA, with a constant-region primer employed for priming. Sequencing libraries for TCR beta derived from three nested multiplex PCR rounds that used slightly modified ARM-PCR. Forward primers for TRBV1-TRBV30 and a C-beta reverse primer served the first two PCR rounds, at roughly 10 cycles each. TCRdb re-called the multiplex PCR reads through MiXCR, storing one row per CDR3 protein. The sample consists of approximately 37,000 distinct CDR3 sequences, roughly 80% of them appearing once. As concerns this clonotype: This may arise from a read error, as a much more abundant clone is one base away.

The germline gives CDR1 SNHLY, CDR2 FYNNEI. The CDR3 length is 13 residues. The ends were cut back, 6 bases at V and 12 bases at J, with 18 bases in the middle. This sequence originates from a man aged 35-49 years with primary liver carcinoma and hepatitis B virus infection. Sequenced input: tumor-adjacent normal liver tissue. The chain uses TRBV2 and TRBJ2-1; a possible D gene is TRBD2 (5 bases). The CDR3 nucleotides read TGTGCCAGCAGGACAAGGCAAGCAGGAGGGCAGTTCTTC. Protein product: CASRTRQAGGQFF.